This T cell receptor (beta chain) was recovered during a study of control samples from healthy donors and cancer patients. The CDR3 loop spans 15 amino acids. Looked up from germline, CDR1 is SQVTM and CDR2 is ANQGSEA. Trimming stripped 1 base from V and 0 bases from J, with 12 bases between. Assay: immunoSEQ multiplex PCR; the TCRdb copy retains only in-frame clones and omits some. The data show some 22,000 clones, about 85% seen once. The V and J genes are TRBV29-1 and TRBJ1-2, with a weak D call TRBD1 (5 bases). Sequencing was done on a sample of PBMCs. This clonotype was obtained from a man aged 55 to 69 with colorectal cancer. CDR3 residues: CSVEGSQGANYGYTF. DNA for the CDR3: TGCAGCGTTGAAGGTAGCCAGGGTGCTAACTATGGCTACACCTTC.